A selection of T cell receptor beta chains follows, all from one sample in a study of shared clonotypes between healthy human individuals. Assay used: immunoSEQ multiplex PCR; TCRdb lists only in-frame clones, some missing. The repertoire holds more than 2 million clones, with 85% to 95% as singletons. Sequencing input: naive CD4+ T cells sorted from blood. The receptors were gathered from a man between 18 and 29 years old in good health. Both conserved end residues are part of each CDR3. A D gene is named only where the DNA matches it firmly. Clone size is stated in some rows and not others, as once, few, many or a class when expanded.

TRBD1,TRBJ1-6,TRBV18,NA,TGTGCCACCTCCCGGGACAGGGCTGCTAATTCACCCCTCCACTTT,CATSRDRAANSPLHF
TRBD2,TRBJ2-1,TRBV7-3,once,TGTGCCAGCAGCCAACGGGCTAGCGGGGGGTTCTCCTACAATGAGCAGTTCTTC,CASSQRASGGFSYNEQFF
NA,TRBJ2-6,TRBV28,NA,TGTGCCAGCAGTTTATTGAGCTCTGGGGCCAACGTCCTGACTTTC,CASSLLSSGANVLTF
NA,TRBJ1-1,TRBV5-4,NA,TGTGCCAGCAGCTTACAGGCCATGAACACTGAAGCTTTCTTT,CASSLQAMNTEAFF
NA,TRBJ2-7,TRBV18,NA,TGTGCCAGCTCACACGGTTCCTACGAGCAGTACTTC,CASSHGSYEQYF
NA,TRBJ1-3,TRBV28,NA,TGTGCCAGCAGCCGCACAGGGTTGAACACCATATATTTT,CASSRTGLNTIYF
NA,TRBJ2-7,TRBV7-2,NA,TGTGCCAGCAGCTTAGTGGTGGCGGTACCCGAGCAGTACTTC,CASSLVVAVPEQYF
NA,TRBJ1-2,TRBV28,NA,TGTGCCAGCAGTTTATTGTCCGGGAACTATGGCTACACCTTC,CASSLLSGNYGYTF
NA,TRBJ1-5,TRBV27,NA,TGTGCCAGCCCCCCAAGCCCCCGGGGGTTCAATCAGCCCCAGCATTTT,CASPPSPRGFNQPQHF
TRBD1,TRBJ1-4,TRBV29-1,NA,TGCAGCGTTGGGACAGGGAACGGTGAAAAACTGTTTTTT,CSVGTGNGEKLFF
NA,TRBJ2-7,TRBV6-6,NA,TGTGCCAGCAGTTACAACGGGGCGCGCAACGAGCAGTACTTC,CASSYNGARNEQYF
NA,TRBJ2-7,TRBV30,NA,TGTGCCTGGAGTAGAGAACGGGGACAACTAAGCTACGAGCAGTACTTC,CAWSRERGQLSYEQYF
NA,TRBJ1-1,TRBV6-5,once,TGTGCCAGCAGTTCACCCGCAGGTACAGCTTTCTTT,CASSSPAGTAFF